The clone carrying this TCR beta chain was seen at least ten times. These data originate in a study of CD8 T cells in ankylosing spondylitis. This CDR3 spans 17 amino acids. Germline loops: CDR1 LGHDT, CDR2 YNNKEL (reference sequence). The V segment lost 2 bases and the J segment 3 bases; nucleotides outside the gene matches: 7. TCRdb analysed the 5' RACE reads with MiXCR anew, one entry per CDR3 protein. This sample has 270,000 or so distinct CDR3 sequences, with about a sixth found just once. The rearrangement uses TRBV3-1 and TRBJ2-1, with TRBD2 identical over 10 bases. Sequencing was performed on blood, either unsorted or a sorted T cell fraction (not recorded which). This clonotype was obtained from a male donor with ankylosing spondylitis or in good health (not recorded which). The CDR3 DNA follows: TGTGCCAGCAGCCAACTGGCCGGGACTAGCGTCTACAATGAGCAGTTCTTC. Its protein product is CASSQLAGTSVYNEQFF.